This TCR beta chain is drawn from a study of blood T cell repertoires in COVID-19. A few counts support this clone. Method: immunoSEQ multiplex PCR; TCRdb's copy keeps in-frame clones and lacks some. Of 150,000 to 200,000 clones listed, roughly four fifths are singletons. What was sequenced was peripheral blood. The sequence was collected from a woman in her 70s with COVID-19, enrolled during active disease.

CDR3 residues: CASSLEAGKTQPQHF. In DNA, the CDR3 is TGCGCCAGCAGCTTGGAGGCAGGGAAGACCCAGCCCCAGCATTTT. The chain has TRBV5-1 and TRBJ1-5, with D perhaps matching TRBD1 (5 bases). The germline gives CDR1 SGHRS, CDR2 YFSETQ. This CDR3 contains 15 residues. Trimming took off 0 bases at V and 7 bases at J, with 14 bases between the two ends.